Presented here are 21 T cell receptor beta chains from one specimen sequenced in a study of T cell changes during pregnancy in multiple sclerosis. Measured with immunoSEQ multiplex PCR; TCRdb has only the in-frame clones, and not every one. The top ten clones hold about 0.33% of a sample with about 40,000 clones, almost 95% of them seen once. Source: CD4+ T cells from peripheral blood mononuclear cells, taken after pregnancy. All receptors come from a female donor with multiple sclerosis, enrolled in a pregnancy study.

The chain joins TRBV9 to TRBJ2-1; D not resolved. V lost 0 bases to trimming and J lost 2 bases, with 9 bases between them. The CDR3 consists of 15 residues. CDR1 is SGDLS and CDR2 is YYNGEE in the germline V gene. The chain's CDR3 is CASSVEENTYNEQFF. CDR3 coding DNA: TGTGCCAGCAGCGTAGAGGAGAATACCTACAATGAGCAGTTCTTC.

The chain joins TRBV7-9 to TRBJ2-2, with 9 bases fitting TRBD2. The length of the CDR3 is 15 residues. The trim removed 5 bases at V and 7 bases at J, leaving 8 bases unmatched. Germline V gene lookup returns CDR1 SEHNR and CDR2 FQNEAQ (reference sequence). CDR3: CASSPKIAGDGELFF. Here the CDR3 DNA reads TGTGCCAGCAGCCCTAAGATAGCGGGGGACGGGGAGCTGTTTTTT.

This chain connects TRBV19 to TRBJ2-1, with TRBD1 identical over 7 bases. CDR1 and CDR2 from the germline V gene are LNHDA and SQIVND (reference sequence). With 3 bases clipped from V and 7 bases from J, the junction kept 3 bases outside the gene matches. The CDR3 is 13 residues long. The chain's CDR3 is CASSMGDRNEQFF. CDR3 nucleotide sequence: TGTGCCAGTAGTATGGGGGACAGAAATGAGCAGTTCTTC.

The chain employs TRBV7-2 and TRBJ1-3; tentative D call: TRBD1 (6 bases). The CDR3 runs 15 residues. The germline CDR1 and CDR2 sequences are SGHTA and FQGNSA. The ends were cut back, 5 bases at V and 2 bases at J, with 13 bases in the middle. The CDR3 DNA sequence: TGTGCCAGCAGCCGAGTACAGGGTACTGGAAACACCATATATTTT. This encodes CASSRVQGTGNTIYF.

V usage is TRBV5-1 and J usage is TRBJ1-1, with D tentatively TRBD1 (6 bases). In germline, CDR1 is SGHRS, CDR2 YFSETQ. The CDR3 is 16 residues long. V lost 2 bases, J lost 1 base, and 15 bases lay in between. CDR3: CASSLPGHSENTEAFF. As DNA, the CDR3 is TGCGCCAGCAGCTTACCGGGACACAGCGAGAACACTGAAGCTTTCTTT.

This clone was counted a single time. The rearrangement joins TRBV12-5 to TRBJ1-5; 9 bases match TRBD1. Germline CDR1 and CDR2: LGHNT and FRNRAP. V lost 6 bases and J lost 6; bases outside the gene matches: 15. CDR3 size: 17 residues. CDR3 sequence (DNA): TGTGCTAGTGGGGGGGGGAATTGGACAGGGGCAGGTCAGCCCCAGCATTTT. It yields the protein CASGGGNWTGAGQPQHF.

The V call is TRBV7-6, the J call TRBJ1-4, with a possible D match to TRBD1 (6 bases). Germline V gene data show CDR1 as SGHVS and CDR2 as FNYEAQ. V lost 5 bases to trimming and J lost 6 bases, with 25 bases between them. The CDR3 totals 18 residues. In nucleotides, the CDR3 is TGTGCCAGCAGCCCCCGGAACAGGGTCAAGGTGGACCATGAAAAACTGTTTTTT. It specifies CASSPRNRVKVDHEKLFF.

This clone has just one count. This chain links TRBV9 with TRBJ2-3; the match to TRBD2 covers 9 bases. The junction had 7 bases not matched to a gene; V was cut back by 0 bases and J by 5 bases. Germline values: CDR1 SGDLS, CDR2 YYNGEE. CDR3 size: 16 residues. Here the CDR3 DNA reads TGTGCCAGCAGCGTAGTCCCTAGCGGGGTCCTAGATACGCAGTATTTT. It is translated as CASSVVPSGVLDTQYF.

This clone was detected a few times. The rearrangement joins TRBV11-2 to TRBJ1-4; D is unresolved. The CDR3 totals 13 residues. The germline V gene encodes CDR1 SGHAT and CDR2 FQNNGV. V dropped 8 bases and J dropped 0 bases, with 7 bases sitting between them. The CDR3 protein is CASGLPTNEKLFF. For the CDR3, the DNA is TGTGCCAGCGGGCTCCCAACTAATGAAAAACTGTTTTTT.

The DNA of the CDR3 is TGTGCCAGCAGTTACTCCGGGGGACAGCTAGAGACCCAGTACTTC. This codes for CASSYSGGQLETQYF. This rearrangement joins TRBV6-5 to TRBJ2-5, with a tentative D call TRBD1 (7 bases). Trimming removed 0 bases from V and 4 bases from J, with 12 bases in between. This CDR3 is built from 15 residues. CDR1 and CDR2 (germline): MNHEY, SVGAGI.

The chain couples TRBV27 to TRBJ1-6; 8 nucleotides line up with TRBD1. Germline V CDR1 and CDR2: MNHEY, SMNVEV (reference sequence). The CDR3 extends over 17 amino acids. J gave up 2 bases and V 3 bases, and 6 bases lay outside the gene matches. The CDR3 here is CASSFGTGRAYNSPLHF. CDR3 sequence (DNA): TGTGCCAGCAGTTTCGGGACAGGCCGCGCCTATAATTCACCCCTCCACTTT.

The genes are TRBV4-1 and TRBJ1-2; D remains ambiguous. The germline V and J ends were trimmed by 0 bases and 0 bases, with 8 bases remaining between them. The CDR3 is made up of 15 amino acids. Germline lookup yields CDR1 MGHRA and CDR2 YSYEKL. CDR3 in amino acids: CASSQDFTANYGYTF. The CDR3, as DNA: TGCGCCAGCAGCCAAGATTTTACGGCTAACTATGGCTACACCTTC.

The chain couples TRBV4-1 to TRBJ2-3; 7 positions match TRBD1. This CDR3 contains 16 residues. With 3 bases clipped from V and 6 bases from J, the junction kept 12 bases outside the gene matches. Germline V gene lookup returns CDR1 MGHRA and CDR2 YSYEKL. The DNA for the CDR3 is TGCGCCAGCAGCCAGCTGACTTACAGGGGTGGTGATACGCAGTATTTT. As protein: CASSQLTYRGGDTQYF.

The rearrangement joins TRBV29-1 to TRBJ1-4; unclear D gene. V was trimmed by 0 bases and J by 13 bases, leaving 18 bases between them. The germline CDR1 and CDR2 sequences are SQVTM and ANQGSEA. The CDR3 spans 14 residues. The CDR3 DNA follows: TGCAGCGTTGAAGAGCCCGGAGGCCCTAGAGGACTGTTTTTT. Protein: CSVEEPGGPRGLFF.

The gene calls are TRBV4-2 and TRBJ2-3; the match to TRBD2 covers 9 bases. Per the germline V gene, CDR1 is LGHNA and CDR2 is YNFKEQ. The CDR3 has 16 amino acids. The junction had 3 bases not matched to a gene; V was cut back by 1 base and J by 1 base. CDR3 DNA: TGTGCCAGCAGCCAAGGGGTAGCGGGGGGCACAGATACGCAGTATTTT. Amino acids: CASSQGVAGGTDTQYF.

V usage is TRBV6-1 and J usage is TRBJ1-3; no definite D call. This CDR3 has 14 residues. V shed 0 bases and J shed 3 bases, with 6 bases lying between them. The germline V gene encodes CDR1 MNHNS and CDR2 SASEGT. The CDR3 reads CASSEARSGNTIYF. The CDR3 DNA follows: TGTGCCAGCAGTGAAGCCCGCAGTGGAAACACCATATATTTT.

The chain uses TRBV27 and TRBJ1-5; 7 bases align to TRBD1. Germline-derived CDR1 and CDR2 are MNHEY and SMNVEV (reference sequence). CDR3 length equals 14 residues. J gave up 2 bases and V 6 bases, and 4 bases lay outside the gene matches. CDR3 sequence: CASRYRGGNQPQHF. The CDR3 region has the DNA TGTGCCAGCAGGTACAGGGGAGGCAATCAGCCCCAGCATTTT.

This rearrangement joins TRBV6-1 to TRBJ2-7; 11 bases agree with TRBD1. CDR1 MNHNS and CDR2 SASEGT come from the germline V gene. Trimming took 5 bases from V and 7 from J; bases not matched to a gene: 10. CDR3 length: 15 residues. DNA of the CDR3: TGTGCCAGCAGTCCAACGACCGGGACAGGGGGAGAGCAGTACTTC. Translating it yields CASSPTTGTGGEQYF.

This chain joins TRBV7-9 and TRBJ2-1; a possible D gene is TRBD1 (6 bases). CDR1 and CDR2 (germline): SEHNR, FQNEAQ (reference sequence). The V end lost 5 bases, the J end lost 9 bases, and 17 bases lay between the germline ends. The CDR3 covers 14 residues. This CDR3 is CASSLEQGFSEQFF. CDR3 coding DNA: TGTGCCAGCAGCCTAGAACAGGGATTTAGTGAGCAGTTCTTC.

The DNA of the CDR3 is TGTGCCAGCAGTGCCGACAGGGACACTGAAGCTTTCTTT. This sequence encodes CASSADRDTEAFF. The chain uses TRBV2 and TRBJ1-1; the match to TRBD1 covers 7 bases. There are 13 residues in the CDR3. CDR1 and CDR2 (germline): SNHLY, FYNNEI. V dropped 4 bases and J dropped 3; count of bases not matched to a gene: 2.

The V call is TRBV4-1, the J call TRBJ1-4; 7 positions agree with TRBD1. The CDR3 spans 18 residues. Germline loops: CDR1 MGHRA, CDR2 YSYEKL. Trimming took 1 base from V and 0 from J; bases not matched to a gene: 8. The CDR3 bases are TGCGCCAGCAGCCAAGTATGGAGGGACAGCGCAACTAATGAAAAACTGTTTTTT. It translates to CASSQVWRDSATNEKLFF.